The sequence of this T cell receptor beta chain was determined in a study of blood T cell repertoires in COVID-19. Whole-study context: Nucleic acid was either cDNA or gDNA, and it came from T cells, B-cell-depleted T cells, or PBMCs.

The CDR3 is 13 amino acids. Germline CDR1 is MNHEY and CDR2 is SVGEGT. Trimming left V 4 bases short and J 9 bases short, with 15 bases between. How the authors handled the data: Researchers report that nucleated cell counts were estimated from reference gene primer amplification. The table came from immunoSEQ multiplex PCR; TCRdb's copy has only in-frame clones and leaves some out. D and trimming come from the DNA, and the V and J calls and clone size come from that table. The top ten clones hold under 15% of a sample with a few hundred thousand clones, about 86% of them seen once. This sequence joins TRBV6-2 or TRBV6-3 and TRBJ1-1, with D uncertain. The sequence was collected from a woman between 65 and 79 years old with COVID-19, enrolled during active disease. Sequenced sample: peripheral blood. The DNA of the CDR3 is TGTGCCAGCAGTTTTTTAAGCTCGTCGAAAGCTTTCTTT. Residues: CASSFLSSSKAFF.